The clone carrying this TCR beta chain has just a few counts. Its antigen is as yet unknown. This sample is part of a study of shared clonotypes between healthy human individuals. Germline values: CDR1 SGHRS, CDR2 YFSETQ. The CDR3 is 16 residues long. V trimming: 4 bases; J trimming: 0 bases; junction bases outside the gene matches: 7. Study-wide findings and caveats: Naive CD4 clonotypes were shared across a handful of donors at about 5.2%.

In the CD4+ fraction, cells were divided into CD45RA+ naive and CD45RA-negative memory subsets. Here immunoSEQ multiplex PCR was the method, and the copy in TCRdb shows in-frame clones only, minus some. Among 1 million to 1.2 million clones listed, roughly 80% were seen once. This chain uses TRBV5-1 with TRBJ2-1, with 7 bases fitting TRBD2. The sequence was obtained from a man in his late teens or twenties in good health. Some clones in this sample may be carry-over from other donors' samples. The sequenced material came from memory CD4+ T cells from PBMCs. The subset denotes: CD45RA-negative fraction. The CDR3 is CASSPLADSSYNEQFF. The DNA of the CDR3 is TGCGCCAGCAGCCCCCTAGCGGATAGCTCCTACAATGAGCAGTTCTTC. The full variable domain, in which reference TRBV5-1 and TRBJ2-1 provide the parts outside the CDR3, is KAGVTQTPRYLIKTRGQQVTLSCSPISGHRSVSWYQQTPGQGLQFLFEYFSETQRNKGNFPGRFSGRQFSNSRSEMNVSTLELGDSALYLCASSPLADSSYNEQFFGPGTRLTVL.